Listed here are 22 T cell receptor beta chains from one sample, sequenced in a study of molecular identifiers for immune sequencing clone quantification. TCRdb re-derived calls from the PCR reads in MiXCR, one entry per CDR3 protein. The sample yields some 320,000 distinct CDR3 sequences, about 21% seen once. The sample comprised naive CD8+ T cells from blood, with Jurkat cell RNA spiked in. Subset described: FACS-sorted CD8+CD4-CCR7+CD45RA+ naive T cells. These TCRs come from a human donor in good health. Some libraries in this study had Jurkat cell RNA spiked in.

This clonotype was counted at least ten times. This chain connects TRBV7-9 to TRBJ1-1; TRBD1 matches 9 bases. Germline values: CDR1 SEHNR, CDR2 FQNEAQ (reference sequence). J was trimmed by 3 bases and V by 1 base; bases with no gene match: 0. The CDR3 length is 14 residues. In nucleotides, the CDR3 is TGTGCCAGCAGCTTAGGGACAGGGGACACTGAAGCTTTCTTT. This codes for CASSLGTGDTEAFF.

About this clonotype itself: At one of its ends the junction is not consistent with the germline gene, which may arise from a read error. This chain links TRBV4-1 with TRBJ1-4; D remains ambiguous. The CDR3 is made up of 14 amino acids. Germline assignment: CDR1 MGHRA and CDR2 YSYEKL. The CDR3, as DNA: TGCGCCAGCAGCCAAGCGGGAGTTGGTGAAAACCTGTTTTTT. Amino acids: CASSQAGVGENLFF.

This clonotype was recorded many times. V usage is TRBV29-1 and J usage is TRBJ2-3; 9 bases are shared with TRBD2. The CDR3 is 14 amino acids. With 8 bases clipped from V and 1 base from J, the junction kept 7 bases outside the gene matches. Germline V gene sequence: CDR1 SQVTM, CDR2 ANQGSEA. This CDR3 is CSLAGNGGTDTQYF. CDR3 in DNA: TGCAGCCTAGCGGGAAACGGAGGCACAGATACGCAGTATTTT.

The genes are TRBV10-2 and TRBJ1-1; a weak D match, TRBD1 (5 bases). The CDR3 covers 13 residues. Trimming left V 7 bases short and J 2 bases short, with 11 bases between. Per germline, CDR1 WSHSY and CDR2 SAAADI. The CDR3 DNA follows: TGCGCCAGCACTACAGGCAGCAACACTGAAGCTTTCTTT. It encodes CASTTGSNTEAFF.

This clonotype was seen ten or more times. CDR3 sequence (DNA): TGTGCCAGCGCGACAGTTAATGAAAAACTGTTTTTT. Residues: CASATVNEKLFF. V and J are TRBV7-9 and TRBJ1-4; the D gene is possibly TRBD1 (5 bases). The length of the CDR3 is 12 residues. Trimming took 8 bases from V and 4 from J, leaving 8 bases between them. Germline V CDR1 and CDR2: SEHNR, FQNEAQ (reference sequence).

This clonotype appeared a few times. V usage is TRBV11-1 and J usage is TRBJ2-1, with D hard to call. Looked up from germline, CDR1 is SGHAT and CDR2 is FQDESV (reference sequence). The CDR3 loop spans 14 amino acids. Between the trimmed V and J ends, which lost 6 bases and 0 bases, there was a span of 9 bases. The CDR3: CASSRHGSYNEQFF. The CDR3 coding sequence is TGTGCCAGCAGTCGACACGGCTCCTACAATGAGCAGTTCTTC. Full variable domain (missing parts from reference TRBV11-1 and TRBJ2-1): EAEVAQSPRYKITEKSQAVAFWCDPISGHATLYWYRQILGQGPELLVQFQDESVVDDSQLPKDRFSAERLKGVDSTLKIQPAELGDSAMYLCASSRHGSYNEQFFGPGTRLTVL.

This clonotype was observed at least ten times. The chain links TRBV19 to TRBJ1-1, with D hard to call. V shed 2 bases and J shed 8 bases, with 6 bases lying between them. Per the germline V gene, CDR1 is LNHDA and CDR2 is SQIVND (reference sequence). This CDR3 region has 11 residues. DNA for the CDR3: TGTGCCAGTAGTATAAAACGGGAAGCTTTCTTT. It encodes CASSIKREAFF.

This clonotype showed up many times. The CDR3 DNA is TGTGCTAGTGGTTTGGACCACAAGCAGCCCCAGCATTTT. It encodes CASGLDHKQPQHF. This chain links TRBV12-5 with TRBJ1-5, with D hard to call. The germline V and J ends were trimmed by 1 base and 7 bases, with 8 bases remaining between them. The germline V gene encodes CDR1 LGHNT and CDR2 FRNRAP. The CDR3 loop spans 13 amino acids.

V is TRBV6-2 or TRBV6-3 and J is TRBJ2-2; D unresolved. The CDR3 loop spans 16 amino acids. CDR1 is MNHEY, CDR2 SVGEGT, per germline. V gave up 0 bases and J gave up 3 bases, with 11 bases separating them. The DNA of the CDR3 is TGTGCCAGCAGTTACTCACCAACGCGAGACACCGGGGAGCTGTTTTTT. The encoded protein is CASSYSPTRDTGELFF.

About this clonotype: A much larger clone differs from this one at a single base, so this may be a read error. V is TRBV6-5 and J is TRBJ1-1; the D gene is possibly TRBD1 (5 bases). There are 15 residues in the CDR3. Germline V gene lookup returns CDR1 MNHEY and CDR2 SVGAGI. CDR3 bases: TGTGCCAGCAGTTACTCCATGGGGCAGAACACTGGAGCTTTCTTT. It codes for CASSYSMGQNTGAFF.

To note about this clonotype: This may come from a read error, since a much larger clone is one base off. The rearrangement links TRBV9 to TRBJ1-4; 8 bases are shared with TRBD1. Germline V CDR1 and CDR2: SGDLS, YYNGEE. The CDR3 spans 15 residues. CDR3 nucleotide sequence: TGTGCCAGCAGCTTGACAGGGGAAGCAAACGAAAAACTGTCTTTT. This translates into CASSLTGEANEKLSF.

This clonotype has ten or more counts. The rearrangement joins TRBV12-3 or TRBV12-4 to TRBJ1-3; D is uncertain. The CDR3 loop spans 15 amino acids. Trimming took off 1 base at V and 0 bases at J, with 7 bases between the two ends. The CDR3: CASSLEARSGNTIYF. CDR3 DNA: TGTGCCAGCAGTTTAGAGGCCCGCTCTGGAAACACCATATATTTT.

This chain uses TRBV7-9 with TRBJ2-7; TRBD1 matches 7 bases. With V trimmed by 5 bases and J by 3 bases, 16 bases remained unmatched. CDR1 is SEHNR and CDR2 is FQNEAQ in the germline V gene (reference sequence). The CDR3 extends over 17 amino acids. The chain's CDR3 is CASSPLGLGQGDYEQYF. The CDR3 bases are TGTGCCAGCAGCCCCCTCGGGTTGGGGCAGGGGGACTACGAGCAGTACTTC.

Regarding this clonotype: This may stem from a read error, because a much larger clone lies one nucleotide away. The rearrangement uses TRBV29-1 and TRBJ2-1; 7 bases line up with TRBD2. Germline assignment: CDR1 SQVTM and CDR2 ANQGSEA. The V gene end was trimmed by 4 bases and the J gene end by 2 bases; junction bases not matched to a gene: 5. CDR3 length equals 14 residues. CDR3 coding DNA: TGCAGCGTTGGAGGGCGGGGGACCTACAATGAGCAGTTCTTC. Translating gives CSVGGRGTYNEQFF.

At least ten counts were recorded for this clonotype. The chain carries TRBV27 and TRBJ1-5; 8 positions match TRBD1. The V and J ends lost 2 bases and 10 bases, in that order; junction bases with no gene match: 4. The germline gives CDR1 MNHEY, CDR2 SMNVEV (reference sequence). The CDR3 covers 13 residues. The CDR3 loop is CASSLGQGRPQHF. The CDR3 bases are TGTGCCAGCAGTTTAGGACAGGGTCGACCCCAGCATTTT.

This clonotype was observed at least ten times. The chain combines TRBV4-1 with TRBJ1-6, with D possibly matching TRBD1 (6 bases). Trimming shortened V by 5 bases and J by 7 bases, and 9 bases separated the two germline ends. Germline values: CDR1 MGHRA, CDR2 YSYEKL. The CDR3 spans 13 residues. For the CDR3, the DNA is TGCGCCAGCAGCTCCGGACAGAATTCACCCCTCCACTTT. This gives the protein CASSSGQNSPLHF.

A few counts support this clonotype. V and J are TRBV30 and TRBJ1-1; D call uncertain. The V end lost 4 bases, the J end lost 0 bases, and 6 bases lay between the germline ends. The CDR3 covers 12 residues. Per germline, CDR1 GTSNPN and CDR2 SVGIG (reference sequence). The CDR3 coding sequence is TGTGCCTGGAACCAAATGAACACTGAAGCTTTCTTT. Protein product: CAWNQMNTEAFF. Variable domain in full (rest from reference TRBV30 and TRBJ1-1): SQTIHQWPATLVQPVGSPLSLECTVEGTSNPNLYWYRQAAGRGLQLLFYSVGIGQISSEVPQNLSASRPQDRQFILSSKKLLLSDSGFYLCAWNQMNTEAFFGQGTRLTVV.

In the case of this clonotype: The junction and the germline gene differ at one end; a read error may be behind it. The chain combines TRBV19 with TRBJ2-2, with a weak D call TRBD1 (5 bases). Germline V gene data show CDR1 as LNHDA and CDR2 as SQIVND (reference sequence). This CDR3 has 13 amino acids. The CDR3, as DNA: TGTGACAGTATGTTCGTAGGGGCCGGGGAGCTGTTTTTT. Protein: CDSMFVGAGELFF.

This clonotype was seen at least ten times. The V and J genes are TRBV7-3 and TRBJ2-5; TRBD2 matches at 7 bases. CDR3 length equals 15 residues. Trimming cost V 2 bases and J 5 bases; bases outside gene matches: 8. Per germline, CDR1 SGHTA and CDR2 FQGTGA. The CDR3 DNA sequence: TGTGCCAGCAGCTTAGGCGGGAGTGCTTTGGAGACCCAGTACTTC. Translation gives CASSLGGSALETQYF.

Many counts were recorded for this clonotype. The chain couples TRBV28 to TRBJ2-7; 10 nucleotides agree with TRBD1. The CDR3 loop spans 16 amino acids. CDR1 MDHEN and CDR2 SYDVKM come from the germline V gene. V shed 5 bases, J shed 3 bases, and the junction held 10 bases outside the gene matches. CDR3 coding DNA: TGTGCCAGCAGTCCAATGACAGGGGGCGAAAGCTACGAGCAGTACTTC. Its translation: CASSPMTGGESYEQYF.

V is TRBV6-2 or TRBV6-3 and J is TRBJ1-5, with D hard to call. The CDR3 extends over 14 amino acids. Germline V gene sequence: CDR1 MNHEY, CDR2 SVGEGT. With 4 bases removed from V and 7 bases from J, the gap between germline ends came to 14 bases. This chain's CDR3 is CASSWIRVSQPQHF. DNA of the CDR3: TGTGCCAGCAGTTGGATTAGGGTTTCGCAGCCCCAGCATTTT.

Of note for this clonotype: A much larger clone lies a single base off, so this may be a read error. The chain uses TRBV5-6 and TRBJ1-3; no definite D call. The germline CDR1 and CDR2 sequences are SGHDT and YYEEEE. The CDR3 loop spans 16 amino acids. CDR3 amino acids: CAGSLSYGFSGNTIYF. In DNA form, the CDR3 reads TGTGCCGGCAGCTTGTCCTACGGTTTCTCTGGAAACACCATATATTTT.